This TCR beta chain was recorded in a study of blood T cell repertoires in COVID-19. The V segment lost 2 bases and the J segment 8 bases; nucleotides outside the gene matches: 8. CDR3 length: 14 amino acids. Germline V gives CDR1 SEHNR, CDR2 FQNEAQ (reference sequence). Measured with immunoSEQ multiplex PCR; TCRdb has only the in-frame clones, and not every one. The sample lists roughly 320,000 clones; 90% were seen once. This clonotype was obtained from a woman aged 25 to 39 who had been exposed to COVID-19. The source material was PBMCs or T cells enriched from blood (not recorded which). The chain couples TRBV7-9 to TRBJ1-1; 7 bases are shared with TRBD1. In DNA form, the CDR3 reads TGTGCCAGCAGCTTAACCGGGACAGCGCCCGAAGCTTTCTTT. It yields the protein CASSLTGTAPEAFF.